The sequence of this T cell receptor (beta chain) was determined in a study of blood T cell repertoires in COVID-19. Study-level information: COVID-19 samples collected from the United States, Italy and Spain covered acute and convalescent phases.

Clones were sequenced by immunoSEQ multiplex PCR, and TCRdb holds only the in-frame ones, with some missing. This sample has about 270,000 clones, with around 86% found just once. Sequenced: peripheral blood. This sequence originates from a man aged 35 to 55 with active or convalescent COVID-19.

CDR3 sequence reads: CASTDSNQPQHF. CDR3 nucleotides: TGTGCCAGCACAGATAGCAATCAGCCCCAGCATTTT. J is TRBJ1-5 and V is TRBV28; D call uncertain. Trimming cost V 7 bases and J 0 bases, with 4 bases left between them. This CDR3 comprises 12 residues. Germline loops: CDR1 MDHEN, CDR2 SYDVKM.